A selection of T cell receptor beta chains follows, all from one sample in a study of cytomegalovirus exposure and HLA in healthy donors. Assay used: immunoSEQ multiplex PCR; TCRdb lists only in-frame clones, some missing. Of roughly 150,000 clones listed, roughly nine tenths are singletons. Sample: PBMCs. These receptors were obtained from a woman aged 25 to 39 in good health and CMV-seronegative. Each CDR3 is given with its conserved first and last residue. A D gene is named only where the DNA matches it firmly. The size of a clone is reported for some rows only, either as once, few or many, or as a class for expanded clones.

DNA: TGTGCCAGTACCGGGAGGCTAGCGGGGGATACGCAGTATTTT
CDR3: CASTGRLAGDTQYF
size: -
V: TRBV6-6
J: TRBJ2-3
D: TRBD2

DNA: TGTGCCAGCAGCCCAGCGGTGGGCACAGATACGCAGTATTTT
CDR3: CASSPAVGTDTQYF
size: -
V: TRBV27
J: TRBJ2-3
D: -

DNA: TGTGCCAGCAGCTCACAGCGGGAGAAGGCCGGGGAGCTGTTTTTT
CDR3: CASSSQREKAGELFF
size: -
V: TRBV7-2
J: TRBJ2-2
D: TRBD2

DNA: TGTGCCAGCAGTTTGAGGACAGGTACCTTCGCCTACGAGCAGTACTTC
CDR3: CASSLRTGTFAYEQYF
size: -
V: TRBV28
J: TRBJ2-7
D: TRBD1

DNA: TGTGCCAGCAGTCCCGGGACAGGTCGTAATCAGCCCCAGCATTTT
CDR3: CASSPGTGRNQPQHF
size: -
V: TRBV6-5
J: TRBJ1-5
D: TRBD1

DNA: TGTGCCAGCAGGCAGGTAGACAGTTCCTACAATGAGCAGTTCTTC
CDR3: CASRQVDSSYNEQFF
size: -
V: TRBV5-6
J: TRBJ2-1
D: -

DNA: TGCGCCAGCAGCCAAGATGAGTTAGCGGGGACTTTTTACAATGAGCAGTTCTTC
CDR3: CASSQDELAGTFYNEQFF
size: -
V: TRBV4-1
J: TRBJ2-1
D: TRBD2

DNA: TGCAGCGTTGCTAATGGACAGAACACTGAAGCTTTCTTT
CDR3: CSVANGQNTEAFF
size: -
V: TRBV29-1
J: TRBJ1-1
D: -

DNA: TGTGCCACCCGCACGGCGAACACCGGGGAGCTGTTTTTT
CDR3: CATRTANTGELFF
size: -
V: TRBV15
J: TRBJ2-2
D: -

DNA: TGTGCCAGTAAACAGTCCCAAAGCGCTGAAGCTTTCTTT
CDR3: CASKQSQSAEAFF
size: -
V: TRBV6-6
J: TRBJ1-1
D: -

DNA: TGTGCCAGCAGCCAAGGGGATACGCAGTATTTT
CDR3: CASSQGDTQYF
size: -
V: TRBV6-5
J: TRBJ2-3
D: -

DNA: TGTGCCAGCAGTGAAAAAGAGTACCGCACCGGGACGGCTTATGGCTACACCTTC
CDR3: CASSEKEYRTGTAYGYTF
size: -
V: TRBV6-1
J: TRBJ1-2
D: -

DNA: TGCGCCAGCAGCCCGACTAGCGGGAACACCGGGGAGCTGTTTTTT
CDR3: CASSPTSGNTGELFF
size: few
V: TRBV4-3
J: TRBJ2-2
D: TRBD2

DNA: TGTGCCAGCAGGTTGGGACAGGGGAGCACAGATACGCAGTATTTT
CDR3: CASRLGQGSTDTQYF
size: -
V: TRBV27
J: TRBJ2-3
D: TRBD1

DNA: TGTGCCTGTGCCCTAGCGGGAGGGCCGCTTGAGCAGTTCTTC
CDR3: CACALAGGPLEQFF
size: -
V: TRBV30
J: TRBJ2-1
D: TRBD2

DNA: TGTGCCAGCTCCCCGGGCGGAGAGACCCAGTACTTC
CDR3: CASSPGGETQYF
size: -
V: TRBV18
J: TRBJ2-5
D: -

DNA: TGTGCTAGCAGCCAAAAACCCGGAGAGACCCAGTACTTC
CDR3: CASSQKPGETQYF
size: -
V: TRBV7-7
J: TRBJ2-5
D: -

DNA: TGTGCCAGTACTCCCAGGGATACTAATTCACCCCTCCACTTT
CDR3: CASTPRDTNSPLHF
size: -
V: TRBV19
J: TRBJ1-6
D: -

DNA: TGTGCCAGCAGCTTAGCGCCGGGAGTGAGCACCGGGGAGCTGTTTTTT
CDR3: CASSLAPGVSTGELFF
size: -
V: TRBV7-9
J: TRBJ2-2
D: -

DNA: TGTGCCAGCACCTCCTCTGGGGCCAACGTCCTGACTTTC
CDR3: CASTSSGANVLTF
size: -
V: TRBV6-5
J: TRBJ2-6
D: -

DNA: TGTGCCAGCAGCGTAACGAGCGGGAGATCCTACGAGCAGTACTTC
CDR3: CASSVTSGRSYEQYF
size: -
V: TRBV9
J: TRBJ2-7
D: TRBD2

DNA: TGTACCGACAGGGCGCAACCGTTAAGCGGCTACACCTTC
CDR3: CTDRAQPLSGYTF
size: -
V: TRBV2
J: TRBJ1-2
D: TRBD1

DNA: TGTGCCAGCAGGGGGTCCGCGTGGCCTGAAGCTTTCTTT
CDR3: CASRGSAWPEAFF
size: -
V: TRBV5-8
J: TRBJ1-1
D: -

DNA: TGTGCCTGGAGTACAGGGACAGATTATGGCTACACCTTC
CDR3: CAWSTGTDYGYTF
size: once
V: TRBV30
J: TRBJ1-2
D: TRBD1

DNA: TGTGCCAGCAGTATGGGGACAGGGGGCTCCTACGAGCAGTACTTC
CDR3: CASSMGTGGSYEQYF
size: -
V: TRBV27
J: TRBJ2-7
D: TRBD1

DNA: TGTGCCAGCAGCCCGGGACAGTACAATCAGCCCCAGCATTTT
CDR3: CASSPGQYNQPQHF
size: few
V: TRBV7-9
J: TRBJ1-5
D: TRBD1

DNA: TGTGCCAGCAGCCCCCAAAGGGGGTCATTTTCCTACGAGCAGTACTTC
CDR3: CASSPQRGSFSYEQYF
size: -
V: TRBV7-2
J: TRBJ2-7
D: -

DNA: TGTGCCAGCAGTTTATCTCTTTCTGAAGCTTTCTTT
CDR3: CASSLSLSEAFF
size: once
V: TRBV28
J: TRBJ1-1
D: -

DNA: TGCGCCAGCAGCGGCCCAACAGATACGCAGTATTTT
CDR3: CASSGPTDTQYF
size: -
V: TRBV5-1
J: TRBJ2-3
D: -

DNA: TGTGCCAGCAGGGGACTAGCGGGGTCAAACATTCAGTACTTC
CDR3: CASRGLAGSNIQYF
size: -
V: TRBV6-5
J: TRBJ2-4
D: TRBD2

DNA: TGTGCCAGCAGCTTAGCGCGGGGAGACAATGAGCAGTTCTTC
CDR3: CASSLARGDNEQFF
size: -
V: TRBV7-8
J: TRBJ2-1
D: -

DNA: TGCGCCAGCAGCTTACGACAGTCCTACGAGCAGTACTTC
CDR3: CASSLRQSYEQYF
size: -
V: TRBV5-1
J: TRBJ2-7
D: -

DNA: TGCGCCAGCAGCGTTGGACAGGGGGCCTACGAGCAGTACTTC
CDR3: CASSVGQGAYEQYF
size: -
V: TRBV5-1
J: TRBJ2-7
D: TRBD1

DNA: TGTGCCAGCAGCTGGACAGGGGGTGGGTCACCCCTCCACTTT
CDR3: CASSWTGGGSPLHF
size: -
V: TRBV7-9
J: TRBJ1-6
D: TRBD1

DNA: TGTGCCGGACGGGACAGCGGCAACGAGCAGTACTTC
CDR3: CAGRDSGNEQYF
size: -
V: TRBV6-4
J: TRBJ2-7
D: TRBD1

DNA: TGCGCCAGCAGCCAAGAGGTATCCGCCTACAATGAGCAGTTCTTC
CDR3: CASSQEVSAYNEQFF
size: -
V: TRBV4-3
J: TRBJ2-1
D: -

DNA: TGTGCCAGCAGTTTAGACAGGTACACAGATACGCAGTATTTT
CDR3: CASSLDRYTDTQYF
size: -
V: TRBV27
J: TRBJ2-3
D: -

DNA: TGTGCCTGGAGTGTTGCGAAACCCAACACAGATACGCAGTATTTT
CDR3: CAWSVAKPNTDTQYF
size: -
V: TRBV30
J: TRBJ2-3
D: -

DNA: TGTGCCAGCAAGGGAAAGGGGGCCTCGGGTGAAAAACTGTTTTTT
CDR3: CASKGKGASGEKLFF
size: -
V: TRBV6-5
J: TRBJ1-4
D: TRBD1

DNA: TGTGCCAGCAGCCCAACCCTGGACAGGTTGAACTACGAGCAGTACTTC
CDR3: CASSPTLDRLNYEQYF
size: -
V: TRBV7-2
J: TRBJ2-7
D: TRBD1

DNA: TGCAGCGTTAACAGGGGAGGTCCGGCAGATACGCAGTATTTT
CDR3: CSVNRGGPADTQYF
size: -
V: TRBV29-1
J: TRBJ2-3
D: -

DNA: TGTGCCAGCAGTTTTCTGGAACGGGACCGGCAGGAGTTCTTC
CDR3: CASSFLERDRQEFF
size: -
V: TRBV27
J: TRBJ2-1
D: -

DNA: TGTGCCAGCAGAGGTGGGGGGAACACTGAAGCTTTCTTT
CDR3: CASRGGGNTEAFF
size: -
V: TRBV6-6
J: TRBJ1-1
D: -

DNA: TGTGCCAGCAGCAATCAAGCCTATAATTCACCCCTCCACTTT
CDR3: CASSNQAYNSPLHF
size: -
V: TRBV4-2
J: TRBJ1-6
D: -

DNA: TGTGCCAGCAGCCCCCTTACAGCTAGGGGCGAAAAACTGTTTTTT
CDR3: CASSPLTARGEKLFF
size: -
V: TRBV5-6
J: TRBJ1-4
D: -

DNA: TGCGCCAGCAGCTTAGACAGCCGAGGAAACACCATATATTTT
CDR3: CASSLDSRGNTIYF
size: -
V: TRBV5-1
J: TRBJ1-3
D: -

DNA: TGTGCCAGCTCACCGGCGGCGGAGACCCAGTACTTC
CDR3: CASSPAAETQYF
size: -
V: TRBV18
J: TRBJ2-5
D: -

DNA: TGCGCCAGCAGCCAAGAGTGGGGCGGTGGCAACGAGCAGTACTTC
CDR3: CASSQEWGGGNEQYF
size: -
V: TRBV4-3
J: TRBJ2-7
D: -

DNA: TGTGCCAGCAGTTCGATGAGCTCCTACAATGAGCAGTTCTTC
CDR3: CASSSMSSYNEQFF
size: -
V: TRBV27
J: TRBJ2-1
D: -

DNA: TGTGCCAGCAGCTTAGGGGTTAACTATGGCTACACCTTC
CDR3: CASSLGVNYGYTF
size: -
V: TRBV7-2
J: TRBJ1-2
D: -

DNA: TGTGCCACGTCGGGACAGGGAGGGGGAGAGACCCAGTACTTC
CDR3: CATSGQGGGETQYF
size: few
V: TRBV28
J: TRBJ2-5
D: TRBD1

DNA: TGTGCCAGCAGCCAAAACGCTATCAATCCCTACGAGCAGTACTTC
CDR3: CASSQNAINPYEQYF
size: -
V: TRBV7-2
J: TRBJ2-7
D: -

DNA: TGTGCCAGCAGCGCGGACTATCCCCAAGAGACCCAGTACTTC
CDR3: CASSADYPQETQYF
size: -
V: TRBV5-6
J: TRBJ2-5
D: -

DNA: TGTGCCAGCAGCGTAGACCGGGACCGAGGCTATGGCTACACCTTC
CDR3: CASSVDRDRGYGYTF
size: -
V: TRBV5-4
J: TRBJ1-2
D: -

DNA: TGTGCCAGCAGTTTTAGGTCCCCGCGGGGGAACCGGGACAGGACCTACGAGCAGTACTTC
CDR3: CASSFRSPRGNRDRTYEQYF
size: -
V: TRBV27
J: TRBJ2-7
D: -

DNA: TGTGCCAGCAGCTTAAGGGCAGCGGGGGGCCGCACAGATACGCAGTATTTT
CDR3: CASSLRAAGGRTDTQYF
size: -
V: TRBV7-3
J: TRBJ2-3
D: TRBD2